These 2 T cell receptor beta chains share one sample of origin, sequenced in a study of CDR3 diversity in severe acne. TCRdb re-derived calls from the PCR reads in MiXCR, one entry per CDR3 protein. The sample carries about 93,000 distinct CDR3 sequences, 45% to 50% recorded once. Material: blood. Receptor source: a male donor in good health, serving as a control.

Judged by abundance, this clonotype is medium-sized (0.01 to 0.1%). CDR3 DNA: TGTGCCAGCAGCCGACGATCCTTCATCAATCAGCCCCAGCATTTT. This translates into CASSRRSFINQPQHF. This sequence joins TRBV5-6 and TRBJ1-5; D uncertain. There are 15 residues in the CDR3. Trimming took 4 bases from V and 3 from J, leaving 14 bases between them. Germline CDR1 is SGHDT and CDR2 is YYEEEE.

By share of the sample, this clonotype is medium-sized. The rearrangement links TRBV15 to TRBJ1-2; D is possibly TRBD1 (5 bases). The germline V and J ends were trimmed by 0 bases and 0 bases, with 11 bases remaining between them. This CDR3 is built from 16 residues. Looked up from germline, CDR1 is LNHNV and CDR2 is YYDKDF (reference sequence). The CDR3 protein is CATSRDIDSSNYGYTF. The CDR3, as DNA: TGTGCCACCAGCAGAGATATAGACAGTTCTAACTATGGCTACACCTTC. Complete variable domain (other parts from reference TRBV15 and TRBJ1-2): DAMVIQNPRYQVTQFGKPVTLSCSQTLNHNVMYWYQQKSSQAPKLLFHYYDKDFNNEADTPDNFQSRRPNTSFCFLDIRSPGLGDTAMYLCATSRDIDSSNYGYTFGSGTRLTVV.